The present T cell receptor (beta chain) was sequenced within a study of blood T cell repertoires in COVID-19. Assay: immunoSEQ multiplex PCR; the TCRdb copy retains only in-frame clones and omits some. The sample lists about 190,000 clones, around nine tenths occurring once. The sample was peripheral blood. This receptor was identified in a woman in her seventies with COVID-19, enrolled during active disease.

In DNA form, the CDR3 reads TGTGCCAGCAGCGATTGGACTAGCGGGATAAACACCGGGGAGCTGTTTTTT. Translated: CASSDWTSGINTGELFF. The chain links TRBV21-1 to TRBJ2-2; TRBD2 was called by the table and not checked on the DNA. TRBV21-1 is a pseudogene locus. The CDR3 has 17 amino acids.